This paragraph covers one TCR beta chain sequence. Antigen unknown. Germline V gives CDR1 SGHTA, CDR2 FQGNSA. The CDR3 runs 18 residues. Trimming left V 2 bases short and J 0 bases short, with 18 bases between. The record originates from a study of T-cell memory formation after mild COVID-19. TCRdb independently ran MiXCR on the 5' RACE reads; one entry per CDR3 protein. In the table there are about 560,000 distinct CDR3 sequences, about 18% of which are singletons. Study-wide results and caveats: Later expanders leaned CD4+, whereas day 15 to 85 contracting clones were balanced CD4/CD8. Unconfirmed was the SARS-CoV-2 specificity of second-wave clones that peaked on day 37. Mainly CM and EM harbored the contracting CD4+ clones; mainly EMRA harbored the CD8+ ones. Prior to infection, memory already included some responding clones, suggesting cross-reactive memory joined.

Material: PBMCs or a T cell subset sorted from them (not recorded which). The chain couples TRBV7-2 to TRBJ2-3, with D unclear. This sequence originates from an adult woman who had mild COVID-19 (a few samples of this study predate the infection). Cell type and time point are not known. CDR3 protein: CASSLPGLALDSTDTQYF. The CDR3 coding sequence is TGTGCCAGCAGCTTACCCGGGCTCGCTCTCGATAGCACAGATACGCAGTATTTT.